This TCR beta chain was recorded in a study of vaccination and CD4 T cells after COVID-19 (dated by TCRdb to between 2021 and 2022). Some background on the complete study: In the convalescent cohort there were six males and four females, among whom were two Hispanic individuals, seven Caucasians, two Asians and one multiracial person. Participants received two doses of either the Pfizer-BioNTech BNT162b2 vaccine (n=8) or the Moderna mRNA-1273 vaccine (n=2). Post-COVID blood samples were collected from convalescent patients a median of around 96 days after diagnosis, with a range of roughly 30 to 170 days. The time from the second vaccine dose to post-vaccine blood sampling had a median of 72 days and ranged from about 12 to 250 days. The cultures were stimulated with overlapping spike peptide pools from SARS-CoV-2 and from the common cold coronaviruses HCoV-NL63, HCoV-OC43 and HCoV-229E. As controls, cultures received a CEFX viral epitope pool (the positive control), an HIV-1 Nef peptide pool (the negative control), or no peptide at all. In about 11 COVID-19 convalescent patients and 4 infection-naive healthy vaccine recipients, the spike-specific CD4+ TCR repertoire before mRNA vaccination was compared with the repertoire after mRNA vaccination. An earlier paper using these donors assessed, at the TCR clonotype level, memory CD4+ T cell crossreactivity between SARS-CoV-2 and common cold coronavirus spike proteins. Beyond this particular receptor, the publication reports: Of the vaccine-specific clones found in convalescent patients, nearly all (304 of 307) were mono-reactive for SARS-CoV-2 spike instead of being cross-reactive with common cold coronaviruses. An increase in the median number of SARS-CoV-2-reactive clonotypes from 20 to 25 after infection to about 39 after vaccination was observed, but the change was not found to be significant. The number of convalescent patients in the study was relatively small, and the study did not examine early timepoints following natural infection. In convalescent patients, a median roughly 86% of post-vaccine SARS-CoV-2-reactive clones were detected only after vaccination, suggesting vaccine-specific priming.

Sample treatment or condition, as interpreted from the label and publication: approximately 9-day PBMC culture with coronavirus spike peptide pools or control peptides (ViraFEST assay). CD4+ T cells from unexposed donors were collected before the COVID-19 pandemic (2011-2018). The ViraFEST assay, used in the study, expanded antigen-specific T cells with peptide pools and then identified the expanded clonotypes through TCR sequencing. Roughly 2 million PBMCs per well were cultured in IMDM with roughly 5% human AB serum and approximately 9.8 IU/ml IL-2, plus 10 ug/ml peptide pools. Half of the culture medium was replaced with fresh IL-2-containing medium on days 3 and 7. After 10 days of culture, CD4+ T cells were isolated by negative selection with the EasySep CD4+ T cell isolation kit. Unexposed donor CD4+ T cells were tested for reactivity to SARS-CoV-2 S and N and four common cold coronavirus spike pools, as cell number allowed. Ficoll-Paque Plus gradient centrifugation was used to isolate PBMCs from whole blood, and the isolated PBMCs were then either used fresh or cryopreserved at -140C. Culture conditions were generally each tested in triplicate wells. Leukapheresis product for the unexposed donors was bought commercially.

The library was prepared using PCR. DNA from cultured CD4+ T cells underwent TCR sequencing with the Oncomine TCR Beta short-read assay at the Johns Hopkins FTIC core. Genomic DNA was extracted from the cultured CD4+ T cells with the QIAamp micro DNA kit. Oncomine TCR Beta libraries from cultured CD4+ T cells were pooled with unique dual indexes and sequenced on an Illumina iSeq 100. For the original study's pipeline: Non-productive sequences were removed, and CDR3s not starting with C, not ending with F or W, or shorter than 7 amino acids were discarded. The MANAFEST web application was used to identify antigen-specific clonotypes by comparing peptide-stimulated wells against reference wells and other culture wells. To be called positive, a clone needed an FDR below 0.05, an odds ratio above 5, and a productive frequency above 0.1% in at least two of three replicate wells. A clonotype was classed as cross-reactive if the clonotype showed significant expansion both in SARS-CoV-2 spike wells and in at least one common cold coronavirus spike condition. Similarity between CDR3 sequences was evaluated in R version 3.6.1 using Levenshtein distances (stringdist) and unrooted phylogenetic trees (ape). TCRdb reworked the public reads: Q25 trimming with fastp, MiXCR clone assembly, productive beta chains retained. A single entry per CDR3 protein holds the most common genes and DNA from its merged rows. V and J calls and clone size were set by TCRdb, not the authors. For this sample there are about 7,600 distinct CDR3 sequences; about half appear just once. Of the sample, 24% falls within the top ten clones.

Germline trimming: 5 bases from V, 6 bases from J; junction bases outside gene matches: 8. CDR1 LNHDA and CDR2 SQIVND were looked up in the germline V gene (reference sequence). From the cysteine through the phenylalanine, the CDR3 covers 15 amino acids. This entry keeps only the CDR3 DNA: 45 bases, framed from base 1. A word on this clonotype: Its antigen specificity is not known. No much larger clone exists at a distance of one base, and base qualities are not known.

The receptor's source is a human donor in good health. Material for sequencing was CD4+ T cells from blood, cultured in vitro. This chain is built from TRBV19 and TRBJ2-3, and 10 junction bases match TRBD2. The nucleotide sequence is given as TGTGCCAGTAGTGAAACTAGCGGGGTTGCCGATACGCAGTATTTT. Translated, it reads CASSETSGVADTQYF.